These 4 T cell receptor beta chains were sequenced from one sample in a study of T cells after yellow fever vaccination. TCRdb ran MiXCR on the 5' RACE reads and lists one entry per CDR3 protein. The table lists 300,000 to 350,000 distinct CDR3 sequences, approximately 4% of them singletons. Sequences were derived from PBMCs, sampled 5 days after the yellow fever booster vaccination. Receptor source: a man aged 18 to 35 who received the YFV17D yellow fever vaccine.

This clonotype appeared a few times. The rearrangement uses TRBV29-1 and TRBJ2-7, with 7 bases aligning to TRBD2. V was pared by 8 bases and J by 3 bases, with 4 bases of the junction left unmatched. The germline CDR1 and CDR2 sequences are SQVTM and ANQGSEA. This CDR3 has 11 residues. The CDR3 coding sequence is TGCAGCTACGGGACTAACTACGAGCAGTACTTC. Amino acid sequence: CSYGTNYEQYF.

This clonotype was counted between two and nine times. The V and J genes are TRBV20-1 and TRBJ1-4; TRBD1 agrees at 8 bases. This CDR3 comprises 13 residues. Trimming cost V 5 bases and J 7 bases; bases outside gene matches: 6. Germline V gene sequence: CDR1 DFQATT, CDR2 SNEGSKA (reference sequence). CDR3 amino acids: CSAPSRGPEKLFF. CDR3 DNA: TGCAGTGCTCCGTCCAGGGGGCCTGAAAAACTGTTTTTT.

This clonotype was counted between two and nine times. The chain has TRBV7-2 and TRBJ1-1; D is perhaps TRBD1 (6 bases). V was pared by 1 base and J by 4 bases, with 13 bases between. CDR1 is SGHTA and CDR2 is FQGNSA in the germline V gene. The CDR3 is made up of 15 amino acids. The CDR3 DNA reads as TGTGCCAGCAGCTTAGAGGCAGGGGCAGGCACTGAAGCTTTCTTT. This sequence encodes CASSLEAGAGTEAFF.

J is TRBJ2-3 and V is TRBV18; 8 bases are shared with TRBD2. Germline CDR1 is KGHSH and CDR2 is LQKENI. The ends lost 2 bases at V and 5 bases at J; junction bases unmatched: 9. The CDR3 is made up of 16 amino acids. In DNA form, the CDR3 reads TGTGCCAGCTCACCATTCGCAGCGGGGGAGCTAGATACGCAGTATTTT. This sequence encodes CASSPFAAGELDTQYF.